The 29 T cell receptor beta chains listed next were all sequenced from one sample in a study of shared clonotypes between healthy human individuals. Profiling relied on immunoSEQ multiplex PCR, and the TCRdb table lists in-frame clones only, not all of them. The sample contains about 2.4 million clones, 80% to 95% of which appear only once. Sequenced: naive CD4+ T cells from PBMCs. The subset denotes: CD45RA+ positively selected. Receptors originate from a man between 18 and 35 years old in good health. Some clones in this sample may be carry-over from other donors' samples.

The gene calls are TRBV5-1 and TRBJ1-1; D is ambiguous. The CDR3 runs to 15 residues. CDR1 is SGHRS and CDR2 is YFSETQ in the germline V gene. The V gene lost 4 bases and the J gene lost 1 base, with 14 bases spanning the gap. The CDR3 sequence: CASSRSQLPNTEAFF. The CDR3 DNA follows: TGCGCCAGCAGCCGGAGCCAGTTGCCGAACACTGAAGCTTTCTTT. The full variable domain, rest sourced from reference TRBV5-1 and TRBJ1-1, is KAGVTQTPRYLIKTRGQQVTLSCSPISGHRSVSWYQQTPGQGLQFLFEYFSETQRNKGNFPGRFSGRQFSNSRSEMNVSTLELGDSALYLCASSRSQLPNTEAFFGQGTRLTVV.

CDR3 loop: CASSSHRYGYTF. The CDR3 DNA reads TGTGCCAGCAGCTCCCATCGTTATGGCTACACCTTC. The chain is built from TRBV28 and TRBJ1-2; D unclear. V was trimmed by 6 bases and J by 5 bases, leaving 10 bases between them. Germline loops: CDR1 MDHEN, CDR2 SYDVKM. The CDR3 extends over 12 amino acids.

The chain combines TRBV4-1 with TRBJ1-4, with 9 bases matching TRBD1. Trimming took 6 bases from V and 3 from J; bases not matched to a gene: 8. Germline values: CDR1 MGHRA, CDR2 YSYEKL. The CDR3 spans 16 residues. The CDR3 region is CASRRTGALANEKLFF. CDR3 sequence (DNA): TGCGCCAGCAGGAGGACAGGGGCGTTGGCTAATGAAAAACTGTTTTTT.

The chain couples TRBV6-5 to TRBJ1-1; the D gene is possibly TRBD1 (5 bases). The CDR3 contains 14 residues. Per the germline V gene, CDR1 is MNHEY and CDR2 is SVGAGI. Trimming cost V 7 bases and J 6 bases, with 18 bases left between them. CDR3 DNA sequence: TGTGCCAGCACCATTAACAGGAGGGGCGCTGAAGCTTTCTTT. It encodes CASTINRRGAEAFF.

The V call is TRBV7-2, the J call TRBJ2-2; the D gene could be TRBD1 or TRBD2 (5 bases each). Germline V gene lookup returns CDR1 SGHTA and CDR2 FQGNSA. This CDR3 has 13 amino acids. The V gene lost 5 bases and the J gene lost 7 bases, with 11 bases spanning the gap. CDR3 amino acids: CASSGTLGGELFF. Here the CDR3 DNA reads TGTGCCAGCAGCGGGACCCTCGGCGGGGAGCTGTTTTTT.

The chain recombines TRBV20-1 with TRBJ1-1, with D hard to call. The CDR3 totals 11 residues. V was shortened by 3 bases and J by 8 bases, with 10 bases between the two germline ends. Looked up from germline, CDR1 is DFQATT and CDR2 is SNEGSKA (reference sequence). This CDR3 is CSASSPREAFF. DNA of the CDR3: TGCAGTGCTAGCAGTCCGAGAGAAGCTTTCTTT.

The V call is TRBV12-5, the J call TRBJ2-3, with D possibly matching TRBD1 (5 bases). The CDR3 consists of 14 residues. Germline lookup yields CDR1 LGHNT and CDR2 FRNRAP. V lost 1 base and J 6 bases, leaving 11 bases between the germline ends. DNA for the CDR3: TGTGCTAGTGGTTTGGAAGGGGTCTGGGATACGCAGTATTTT. Protein product: CASGLEGVWDTQYF.

The genes are TRBV4-2 and TRBJ2-6; unclear D gene. The CDR3 is 15 residues long. V was trimmed by 0 bases and J by 4 bases, leaving 7 bases between them. Germline assignment: CDR1 LGHNA and CDR2 YNFKEQ. The CDR3 coding sequence is TGTGCCAGCAGCCAAGAGGCCGGAGGGGCCAACGTCCTGACTTTC. It specifies CASSQEAGGANVLTF.

On this clone itself: Other DNA variants within this sample encode the same CDR3. The chain uses TRBV9 and TRBJ2-5; 9 positions agree with TRBD2. Germline CDR1 SGDLS, CDR2 YYNGEE. With 0 bases clipped from V and 3 bases from J, the junction kept 3 bases outside the gene matches. This CDR3 comprises 15 residues. CDR3: CASSVGGGREETQYF. The CDR3 DNA reads TGTGCCAGCAGCGTAGGGGGCGGGAGGGAAGAGACCCAGTACTTC.

The chain links TRBV9 to TRBJ1-4; D might be TRBD1 (5 bases). Trimming cost V 3 bases and J 4 bases, with 13 bases left between them. Germline values: CDR1 SGDLS, CDR2 YYNGEE. The CDR3 consists of 15 residues. DNA for the CDR3: TGTGCCAGCAGCGCGACAGTGGGGGGTAATGAAAAACTGTTTTTT. This codes for CASSATVGGNEKLFF.

The chain employs TRBV13 and TRBJ2-1; 7 nucleotides align to TRBD2. V was clipped by 8 bases and J by 7 bases; unmatched bases: 8. The germline gives CDR1 PRHDT, CDR2 FYEKMQ (reference sequence). This CDR3 comprises 13 residues. This CDR3 is CASCRAGVNEQFF. Here the CDR3 DNA reads TGTGCCAGCTGTAGGGCGGGAGTTAATGAGCAGTTCTTC.

Remarks on this clone: Other DNA variants within this sample encode the same CDR3. The V gene is TRBV7-3, the J gene TRBJ2-1, with a tentative D call TRBD2 (6 bases). CDR1 is SGHTA and CDR2 is FQGTGA in the germline V gene. There are 14 residues in the CDR3. V dropped 3 bases and J dropped 0 bases, with 6 bases sitting between them. CDR3 sequence: CASSFSGSYNEQFF. The DNA of the CDR3 is TGTGCCAGCAGCTTTAGCGGCTCCTACAATGAGCAGTTCTTC.

The chain uses TRBV7-2 and TRBJ1-2; D may be TRBD1 (6 bases). Germline V gene data show CDR1 as SGHTA and CDR2 as FQGNSA. The CDR3 is 14 amino acids. The V end lost 6 bases, the J end lost 7 bases, and 18 bases lay between the germline ends. DNA for the CDR3: TGTGCCAGCAGTGAACAGGGTCTCGGAGCTGGCTACACCTTC. As protein: CASSEQGLGAGYTF.

The gene calls are TRBV6-5 and TRBJ1-1; D is perhaps TRBD1 (5 bases). V was pared by 2 bases and J by 4 bases, with 8 bases between. The germline V gene encodes CDR1 MNHEY and CDR2 SVGAGI. The CDR3 contains 13 residues. CDR3 nucleotides: TGTGCCAGCAGTTACATCAGGGCCACTGAAGCTTTCTTT. It codes for CASSYIRATEAFF.

The chain has TRBV28 and TRBJ1-1, with 10 bases lining up with TRBD1. There are 15 residues in the CDR3. Germline lookup yields CDR1 MDHEN and CDR2 SYDVKM. With V trimmed by 2 bases and J by 1 base, 1 base remained unmatched. The CDR3 region is CASSLDRGPNTEAFF. The DNA of the CDR3 is TGTGCCAGCAGTTTAGACAGGGGGCCGAACACTGAAGCTTTCTTT.

The chain couples TRBV15 to TRBJ1-2; D unresolved. Trimming removed 2 bases from V and 4 bases from J, with 11 bases in between. CDR1 and CDR2 (germline): LNHNV, YYDKDF (reference sequence). CDR3 size: 14 residues. The CDR3 loop reads CATSRPPRGYGYTF. CDR3 in DNA: TGTGCCACCAGCAGACCCCCCCGAGGCTATGGCTACACCTTC.

The chain couples TRBV27 to TRBJ1-4; 7 positions agree with TRBD1. Germline V gene data show CDR1 as MNHEY and CDR2 as SMNVEV (reference sequence). The CDR3 totals 17 residues. The trim removed 5 bases at V and 5 bases at J, leaving 14 bases unmatched. In DNA, the CDR3 is TGTGCCAGCAGTAAGTACAGGGGCAGCGAGGAAAATGAAAAACTGTTTTTT. It translates to CASSKYRGSEENEKLFF.

CDR3 sequence: CASSHPLGGQSEQFF. In DNA form, the CDR3 reads TGTGCCAGCAGCCACCCTTTGGGGGGACAGAGTGAGCAGTTCTTC. The chain is built from TRBV4-2 and TRBJ2-1; D possibly corresponds to TRBD1 (7 bases). Germline CDR1 reads LGHNA; CDR2 reads YNFKEQ. This CDR3 has 15 residues. The germline V and J ends were trimmed by 3 bases and 9 bases, with 18 bases remaining between them.

The V gene is TRBV21-1, the J gene TRBJ1-5; whether TRBD1, the table's D call, matches the DNA was not checked. TRBV21-1 is a listed pseudogene. The CDR3 length is 16 residues. CDR3 sequence (DNA): TGTGCCAGCAGCAGGGAACAGGGACATAGCAATCAGCCCCAGCATTTT. This encodes CASSREQGHSNQPQHF.

The J gene is TRBJ2-5, the V gene TRBV11-3; 8 bases agree with TRBD1. V lost 6 bases to trimming and J lost 5 bases; unmatched junction nucleotides: 5. The CDR3 runs 13 residues. CDR1 and CDR2 from the germline V gene are SGHNT and YENEEA. Here the CDR3 DNA reads TGTGCCAGCAGTCGACAGGGGTCTGAGACCCAGTACTTC. Encoded protein: CASSRQGSETQYF.

The chain joins TRBV6-5 to TRBJ2-1, with TRBD1 matching 7 bases. Germline lookup yields CDR1 MNHEY and CDR2 SVGAGI. The length of the CDR3 is 15 residues. V lost 2 bases and J lost 7; bases outside the gene matches: 8. CDR3 nucleotide sequence: TGTGCCAGCAGTTACCCGGGACAGTCTATTAATGAGCAGTTCTTC. Translating gives CASSYPGQSINEQFF.

V and J are TRBV29-1 and TRBJ2-5; no clear D. This CDR3 region has 12 residues. Between the trimmed V and J ends, which lost 2 bases and 5 bases, there was a span of 9 bases. Germline V gene lookup returns CDR1 SQVTM and CDR2 ANQGSEA. CDR3 amino acids: CSVETGWETQYF. In DNA form, the CDR3 reads TGCAGCGTTGAAACCGGATGGGAGACCCAGTACTTC.

V and J are TRBV2 and TRBJ2-1, with TRBD2 matching over 8 bases. Losses at the gene ends were 11 bases for V and 5 bases for J; bases not matched to a gene: 8. The CDR3 spans 13 residues. Germline assignment: CDR1 SNHLY and CDR2 FYNNEI. CDR3 protein: CAGRTSRNNEQFF. CDR3 DNA sequence: TGTGCCGGGCGGACTAGCAGAAACAATGAGCAGTTCTTC.

To note about this clone: The sample contains more than one DNA sequence encoding this CDR3. The J gene is TRBJ1-1, the V gene TRBV28; D uncertain. The V gene lost 3 bases and the J gene lost 0 bases, with 8 bases spanning the gap. The CDR3 spans 14 residues. Germline V gene sequence: CDR1 MDHEN, CDR2 SYDVKM. CDR3 loop: CASSFATLNTEAFF. Written as DNA, the CDR3 is TGTGCCAGCAGTTTTGCGACATTGAACACTGAAGCTTTCTTT.

The chain uses TRBV7-9 and TRBJ1-1; the match to TRBD1 covers 8 bases. The CDR3 totals 14 residues. Germline trimming cut 5 bases from V and 6 bases from J; bases unmatched to any gene: 8. Germline V gene sequence: CDR1 SEHNR, CDR2 FQNEAQ (reference sequence). The CDR3 loop reads CASSPLRDRSEAFF. The CDR3 region has the DNA TGTGCCAGCAGCCCCCTGCGGGACAGGTCTGAAGCTTTCTTT.

The V and J genes are TRBV7-2 and TRBJ1-1, with 7 bases aligning to TRBD1. Losses at the gene ends were 4 bases for V and 1 base for J; bases not matched to a gene: 6. The CDR3 loop spans 15 amino acids. Germline-derived CDR1 and CDR2 are SGHTA and FQGNSA. DNA for the CDR3: TGTGCCAGCAGCTCACAAGACAGGGCGAACACTGAAGCTTTCTTT. Amino acid sequence: CASSSQDRANTEAFF. The full variable domain, its missing parts supplied by reference TRBV7-2 and TRBJ1-1, is GAGVSQSPSNKVTEKGKDVELRCDPISGHTALYWYRQSLGQGLEFLIYFQGNSAPDKSGLPSDRFSAERTGGSVSTLTIQRTQQEDSAVYLCASSSQDRANTEAFFGQGTRLTVV.

J is TRBJ2-7 and V is TRBV4-2, with D possibly matching TRBD2 (5 bases). V lost 4 bases and J 2 bases, leaving 24 bases between the germline ends. The CDR3 contains 18 residues. Germline loops: CDR1 LGHNA, CDR2 YNFKEQ. The CDR3, as DNA: TGTGCCAGCAGCCTTCAATTCCGAGGGCAGCAGGCGACCTACGAGCAGTACTTC. Translated, it gives CASSLQFRGQQATYEQYF.

The CDR3 sequence: CSASGGSGRDTDTQYF. CDR3 nucleotide sequence: TGCAGCGCCTCGGGAGGGAGCGGGAGGGACACAGATACGCAGTATTTT. This chain connects TRBV29-1 to TRBJ2-3; 10 bases align to TRBD2. The CDR3 runs 16 residues. The germline CDR1 and CDR2 sequences are SQVTM and ANQGSEA. J gave up 2 bases and V 7 bases, and 12 bases lay outside the gene matches.

As concerns this clone: This CDR3 is also generated by other DNA sequences in the sample. The CDR3 coding sequence is TGTGCCAGCTCACCAGGCTCCGAAGAGACCCAGTACTTC. The encoded protein is CASSPGSEETQYF. This sequence joins TRBV18 and TRBJ2-5; no definite D call. The germline V and J ends were trimmed by 2 bases and 3 bases, with 7 bases remaining between them. Germline assignment: CDR1 KGHSH and CDR2 LQKENI. The CDR3 runs to 13 residues. Drawing the rest from reference TRBV18 and TRBJ2-5, the complete variable domain is NAGVMQNPRHLVRRRGQEARLRCSPMKGHSHVYWYRQLPEEGLKFMVYLQKENIIDESGMPKERFSAEFPKEGPSILRIQQVVRGDSAAYFCASSPGSEETQYFGPGTRLLVL.